One sample yielded the 16 T cell receptor beta chains listed below, sequenced in a study of siplizumab effects on memory and regulatory T cells (dated by TCRdb to the late 2010s). The library came from the immunoSEQ multiplex PCR assay. Imported from immuneACCESS, the table was reduced by TCRdb to in-frame sequences with V and J called. These copies leave out some clones; in studies compared against another copy, an unresolved V gene accounts for under half, and the cause of the remainder is not known. The table for this sample lists around 97,000 clones; over 90% of them were counted only once. Together, the top ten hold 1% to 1.5% of the sample. Sample: non-Treg CD4+ T cells sorted from blood. Sample cell subset or site, as interpreted from the label and publication: FACS-sorted unstimulated CD4+ non-regulatory T cells. The origin of the receptors is a human donor in good health.

The chain combines TRBV19 with TRBJ1-1, with TRBD1 as a possible D gene (6 bases). This CDR3 is 15 amino acids long. V gave up 7 bases and J gave up 5 bases, with 20 bases separating them. The germline gives CDR1 LNHDA, CDR2 SQIVND (reference sequence). The CDR3 nucleotides are TGTGCCAGTAACGCAGTCGTGGGGGGCACAACTGAAGCTTTCTTT. Translating gives CASNAVVGGTTEAFF. Variable domain in full (rest from reference TRBV19 and TRBJ1-1): DGGITQSPKYLFRKEGQNVTLSCEQNLNHDAMYWYRQDPGQGLRLIYYSQIVNDFQKGDIAEGYSVSREKKESFPLTVTSAQKNPTAFYLCASNAVVGGTTEAFFGQGTRLTVV.

On this clone itself: Other DNA sequences in this sample translate to the same CDR3. The chain is built from TRBV5-1 and TRBJ2-5; D unresolved. The V end was cut by 0 bases, the J end by 5 bases, with 5 bases between. The CDR3 has 12 residues. Per germline, CDR1 SGHRS and CDR2 YFSETQ. Here the CDR3 reads CASSLARETQYF. The CDR3 coding sequence is TGCGCCAGCAGCTTGGCACGGGAGACCCAGTACTTC.

The chain is built from TRBV5-1 and TRBJ1-1, with D possibly matching TRBD1 (5 bases). The CDR3 spans 14 residues. Per the germline V gene, CDR1 is SGHRS and CDR2 is YFSETQ. The germline V and J ends were trimmed by 4 bases and 1 base, with 11 bases remaining between them. CDR3 nucleotides: TGCGCCAGCAGCCCCCAGGGCGGGAACACTGAAGCTTTCTTT. It is translated as CASSPQGGNTEAFF.

The V and J genes are TRBV20-1 and TRBJ2-5; D gene unclear. The CDR3 loop spans 11 amino acids. Trimming pared 3 bases from V and 2 bases from J, leaving 4 bases between. Germline V lookup: CDR1 DFQATT, CDR2 SNEGSKA (reference sequence). Here the CDR3 reads CSASWQETQYF. The CDR3 nucleotides read TGCAGTGCTAGTTGGCAAGAGACCCAGTACTTC.

This clone appeared once. The chain joins TRBV2 to TRBJ2-3; D unclear. The CDR3 runs 13 residues. Trimming removed 1 base at V and 2 bases at J, with 4 bases between. CDR1 is SNHLY and CDR2 is FYNNEI in the germline V gene. CDR3 DNA sequence: TGTGCCAGCAGTGAAGAGACCACAGATACGCAGTATTTT. Translated, it gives CASSEETTDTQYF.

The V call is TRBV5-1, the J call TRBJ2-7, with TRBD1 matching over 7 bases. After removal of 4 bases from V and 0 bases from J, the junction contained 7 bases not matched to a gene. Looked up from germline, CDR1 is SGHRS and CDR2 is YFSETQ. The length of the CDR3 is 15 residues. The CDR3 DNA reads TGCGCCAGCAGCCTAGGGACAGAAGGCTCCTACGAGCAGTACTTC. Translated: CASSLGTEGSYEQYF.

The V gene is TRBV27, the J gene TRBJ1-1, with D unclear. The length of the CDR3 is 14 residues. Germline V lookup: CDR1 MNHEY, CDR2 SMNVEV (reference sequence). Trimming pared 4 bases from V and 5 bases from J, leaving 14 bases between. CDR3 sequence reads: CASSWGTIATEAFF. The CDR3 DNA follows: TGTGCCAGCAGTTGGGGTACCATTGCGACTGAAGCTTTCTTT.

This chain uses TRBV18 with TRBJ2-5; 10 nucleotides agree with TRBD1. J lost 5 bases, V lost 3 bases, and 3 bases had no gene match. The CDR3 extends over 14 amino acids. In germline, CDR1 is KGHSH, CDR2 LQKENI. CDR3 sequence: CASSPGQGWETQYF. CDR3 DNA: TGTGCCAGCTCACCGGGACAGGGGTGGGAGACCCAGTACTTC.

The genes are TRBV7-9 and TRBJ1-5; D is uncertain. V was clipped by 2 bases and J by 4 bases, with 6 bases between them. Per germline, CDR1 SEHNR and CDR2 FQNEAQ (reference sequence). The CDR3 runs to 13 residues. The CDR3 sequence: CASSLSGNQPQHF. The CDR3 DNA follows: TGTGCCAGCAGCTTATCAGGAAATCAGCCCCAGCATTTT.

V gene TRBV28 combines with J gene TRBJ2-7, with 10 positions matching TRBD1. The germline gives CDR1 MDHEN, CDR2 SYDVKM. The J segment lost 4 bases and the V segment lost 6 bases, leaving 9 bases of the junction unmatched. This CDR3 is built from 15 residues. In DNA form, the CDR3 reads TGTGCCAGCAGCTGGCCTAAGGGACAGGGGTACGAGCAGTACTTC. Protein product: CASSWPKGQGYEQYF.

The chain employs TRBV28 and TRBJ2-3; D tentatively reads TRBD1 or TRBD2 (5 bases each). The CDR3 has 14 residues. The V end was cut by 8 bases, the J end by 2 bases, with 14 bases between. The V gene's germline CDR1 is MDHEN and CDR2 SYDVKM. DNA for the CDR3: TGTGCCAGCGGGGCGGGCGGCTTCACAGATACGCAGTATTTT. Its protein is CASGAGGFTDTQYF.

V is TRBV20-1 and J is TRBJ1-2; D unresolved. The V end was cut by 6 bases, the J end by 12 bases, with 11 bases between. The CDR3 is 9 amino acids. CDR1 and CDR2 from the germline V gene are DFQATT and SNEGSKA (reference sequence). CDR3 bases: TGCAGTGCCCCTAGTGTTCACACCTTC. Translated, it gives CSAPSVHTF.

In DNA, the CDR3 is TGTGCCAGCAGCCAAGATTCAGACGGAATAGAAAAACTGTTTTTT. Translating gives CASSQDSDGIEKLFF. The chain combines TRBV4-2 with TRBJ1-4; no clear D gene. The CDR3 is 15 amino acids. Germline loops: CDR1 LGHNA, CDR2 YNFKEQ. Trimming removed 0 bases at V and 8 bases at J, with 13 bases between.

The V call is TRBV5-1, the J call TRBJ2-5, with a tentative D call TRBD2 (5 bases). V was pared by 4 bases and J by 5 bases, with 15 bases between. The CDR3 spans 14 residues. Germline lookup yields CDR1 SGHRS and CDR2 YFSETQ. This chain's CDR3 is CASSGGRGLETQYF. The CDR3, as DNA: TGCGCCAGCAGCGGTGGCCGGGGTCTGGAGACCCAGTACTTC.

This clone appeared a few times. V and J are TRBV20-1 and TRBJ1-1; D unresolved. Trimming removed 5 bases from V and 6 bases from J, with 7 bases in between. The CDR3 covers 10 residues. Per germline, CDR1 DFQATT and CDR2 SNEGSKA (reference sequence). As DNA, the CDR3 is TGCAGTGCTGGTCACGCTGAAGCTTTCTTT. It is translated as CSAGHAEAFF.

This clone is a singleton in its sample. The rearrangement links TRBV7-7 to TRBJ1-4, with unresolved D. Germline CDR1 SSHAT, CDR2 FNYEAQ (reference sequence). This CDR3 is built from 13 residues. The ends were cut back, 1 base at V and 14 bases at J, with 14 bases in the middle. CDR3 region: CASSLDYGETLFF. The CDR3 region has the DNA TGTGCCAGCAGCTTAGATTACGGGGAAACTCTGTTTTTT.